This passage covers 31 T cell receptor beta chains from one sample sequenced in a study of T cells in Graves' hyperthyroidism and ophthalmopathy. Regions amplified from RNA transcripts were the TCR beta CDR3 regions. TCR CDR3 underwent first-round RT-PCR with the HTBI primer set. MiXCR, run by TCRdb on the multiplex PCR reads, gives a single entry per CDR3 protein. Of 700,000 to 850,000 distinct CDR3 sequences listed, approximately 40% are singletons. The sample comprised blood. These receptor sequences come from a woman in her thirties or forties with Graves' hyperthyroidism.

This clonotype was detected many times. The CDR3 DNA is TGTGCCAGCACGGACCCCCGGGGACAGGGTTCGCCCCAGCATTTT. Protein sequence: CASTDPRGQGSPQHF. The rearrangement uses TRBV2 and TRBJ1-5; TRBD1 agrees at 9 bases. CDR3 length: 15 residues. Per the germline V gene, CDR1 is SNHLY and CDR2 is FYNNEI. V lost 7 bases, J lost 9 bases, and 13 bases stayed unmatched.

This clonotype has ten or more counts. The chain has TRBV19 and TRBJ1-1, with unresolved D. V shed 5 bases and J shed 7 bases, with 14 bases lying between them. The CDR3 extends over 13 amino acids. Germline CDR1 LNHDA, CDR2 SQIVND (reference sequence). In nucleotides, the CDR3 is TGTGCCAGTAGTTTCCTTGGACTGAATGAAGCTTTCTTT. This translates into CASSFLGLNEAFF.

This clonotype showed up just once. The junction shows a germline mismatch at one end, possibly a read error. This sequence joins TRBV7-2 and TRBJ1-1; D not resolved. Germline-derived CDR1 and CDR2 are SGHTA and FQGNSA. The CDR3 totals 15 residues. The CDR3 here is CASSYGGHMNTEDFF. Here the CDR3 DNA reads TGTGCCAGCAGTTACGGAGGCCACATGAACACTGAAGATTTCTTT.

This clonotype was recorded at least ten times. The CDR3 nucleotides are TGTGCCAGCAGAGATAACGAGGGGGGTACCCAGTACTTC. It codes for CASRDNEGGTQYF. The chain uses TRBV7-6 and TRBJ2-5, with D tentatively TRBD1 or TRBD2 (6 bases each). This CDR3 has 13 amino acids. V lost 6 bases, J lost 8 bases, and 16 bases lay in between. Germline CDR1 SGHVS, CDR2 FNYEAQ. The full variable domain, in which reference TRBV7-6 and TRBJ2-5 provide the parts outside the CDR3, is GAGVSQSPRYKVTKRGQDVALRCDPISGHVSLYWYRQALGQGPEFLTYFNYEAQQDKSGLPNDRFSAERPEGSISTLTIQRTEQRDSAMYRCASRDNEGGTQYFGPGTRLLVL.

This clonotype was counted a single time. This chain connects TRBV19 to TRBJ2-7; 10 bases align to TRBD1. This CDR3 contains 16 residues. Losses at the gene ends were 8 bases for V and 1 base for J; bases not matched to a gene: 11. Per the germline V gene, CDR1 is LNHDA and CDR2 is SQIVND (reference sequence). CDR3 bases: TGTGCCAGTTTATCTCCGGGACAGGGGACTTCCTACGAGCAGTACTTC. Translated, it gives CASLSPGQGTSYEQYF.

The chain has TRBV4-2 and TRBJ1-5, with D perhaps TRBD1 (6 bases). V shed 1 base and J shed 6 bases, with 16 bases lying between them. This CDR3 is built from 16 residues. Germline V gene sequence: CDR1 LGHNA, CDR2 YNFKEQ. Written as DNA, the CDR3 is TGTGCCAGCAGCCAAGGCGGTTGGGGGGCAGGTCAGCCCCAGCATTTT. Translation: CASSQGGWGAGQPQHF.

This rearrangement joins TRBV19 to TRBJ2-5, with 9 nucleotides matching TRBD1. The V gene's germline CDR1 is LNHDA and CDR2 SQIVND (reference sequence). The ends lost 8 bases at V and 5 bases at J; junction bases unmatched: 9. The CDR3 has 14 residues. CDR3 amino acids: CASGTGQGVETQYF. The CDR3 DNA reads as TGTGCCAGTGGAACGGGACAGGGAGTGGAGACCCAGTACTTC.

This chain connects TRBV4-3 to TRBJ1-3; 10 nucleotides match TRBD1. V lost 2 bases to trimming and J lost 0 bases; unmatched junction nucleotides: 4. Germline loops: CDR1 LGHNA, CDR2 YSLEER. The CDR3 is made up of 17 amino acids. Written as DNA, the CDR3 is TGCGCCAGCAGCCAATTCGGGACAGGGGACTCTGGAAACACCATATATTTT. This gives the protein CASSQFGTGDSGNTIYF.

This clonotype was picked up a small number of times. The V gene is TRBV12-3 or TRBV12-4, the J gene TRBJ1-2; TRBD1 is a possible D gene (6 bases). The germline V and J ends were trimmed by 5 bases and 5 bases, with 21 bases remaining between them. The length of the CDR3 is 16 residues. The CDR3 loop reads CASSKLQGRSGYGYTF. In DNA, the CDR3 is TGTGCCAGCAGTAAACTACAGGGCCGTTCGGGATATGGCTACACCTTC.

This clonotype was seen once. At one boundary the junction diverges from the germline segment, which might be a read error. CDR3 amino acids: CASSYSSYLDTGELFF. The CDR3, as DNA: TGTGCCAGCAGTTACTCGTCTTATTTGGACACCGGGGAGCTGTTTTTT. This chain uses TRBV10-3 with TRBJ2-2; no reliable D call. Germline lookup yields CDR1 ENHRY and CDR2 SYGVKD. The CDR3 covers 16 residues.

This clonotype has ten or more counts. The J gene is TRBJ1-4, the V gene TRBV7-9; weak D call: TRBD1 (5 bases). CDR1 is SEHNR, CDR2 FQNEAQ, per germline (reference sequence). The length of the CDR3 is 12 residues. V lost 5 bases and J 14 bases, leaving 15 bases between the germline ends. DNA for the CDR3: TGTGCCAGCAGCACCGGGGACCGCCCGCTGTTTTTT. Its protein product is CASSTGDRPLFF. Variable domain in full (rest from reference TRBV7-9 and TRBJ1-4): DTGVSQNPRHKITKRGQNVTFRCDPISEHNRLYWYRQTLGQGPEFLTYFQNEAQLEKSRLLSDRFSAERPKGSFSTLEIQRTEQGDSAMYLCASSTGDRPLFFGSGTQLSVL.

This clonotype was detected only a few times. The V gene is TRBV7-2, the J gene TRBJ1-2; D is unresolved. The germline CDR1 and CDR2 sequences are SGHTA and FQGNSA. The CDR3 loop spans 12 amino acids. The V gene lost 4 bases and the J gene lost 4 bases, with 7 bases spanning the gap. CDR3 loop: CASSSTPYGYTF. CDR3 nucleotide sequence: TGTGCCAGCAGCTCAACTCCCTATGGCTACACCTTC.

The rearrangement joins TRBV4-3 to TRBJ2-2; TRBD2 aligns across 9 bases. The CDR3 runs 17 residues. Germline V gives CDR1 LGHNA, CDR2 YSLEER. With V trimmed by 3 bases and J by 6 bases, 11 bases remained unmatched. The CDR3 DNA reads TGCGCCAGCAGCCAGTATTCCGGGACTAGCAGACCCGGGGAGCTGTTTTTT. This sequence encodes CASSQYSGTSRPGELFF.

The J gene is TRBJ2-5, the V gene TRBV20-1; 11 bases align to TRBD2. Germline V gene data show CDR1 as DFQATT and CDR2 as SNEGSKA (reference sequence). J gave up 3 bases and V 1 base, and 13 bases lay outside the gene matches. This CDR3 spans 18 amino acids. For the CDR3, the DNA is TGCAGTGCTAGAGGGGGAGAATCAAGACTAGCGGGGAAAGAGACCCAGTACTTC. Residues: CSARGGESRLAGKETQYF.

This clonotype was counted ten times or more. In DNA, the CDR3 is TGTGCCAGCAGCGCCATGGGGACAGGGGATGGCTACACCTTC. This sequence encodes CASSAMGTGDGYTF. The J gene is TRBJ1-2, the V gene TRBV9, with 10 bases matching TRBD1. CDR1 is SGDLS and CDR2 is YYNGEE in the germline V gene. This CDR3 is built from 14 residues. With 3 bases clipped from V and 6 bases from J, the junction kept 5 bases outside the gene matches.

CDR3 in DNA: TGTGCCAGTTACCAGTCCGGGGAGCTGTTTTTT. It encodes CASYQSGELFF. This chain links TRBV6-2 or TRBV6-3 with TRBJ2-2; D is unresolved. V was trimmed by 9 bases and J by 6 bases, leaving 8 bases between them. This CDR3 region has 11 residues. From germline, CDR1 is MNHEY and CDR2 SVGEGT.

This clonotype was seen at least ten times. CDR3 bases: TGTGCCACCAGTGTCAGGGCGCATCAGCCCCAGCATTTT. It encodes CATSVRAHQPQHF. The gene calls are TRBV24-1 and TRBJ1-5, with D possibly matching TRBD1 (5 bases). The V and J ends lost 5 bases and 5 bases respectively, with 9 bases between them. Germline assignment: CDR1 KGHDR and CDR2 SFDVKD. The CDR3 is 13 amino acids.

Notes on this clonotype: This may stem from a read error, because a much larger clone lies one nucleotide away. The V gene is TRBV11-2, the J gene TRBJ1-5, with no clear D. V lost 2 bases to trimming and J lost 3 bases, with 5 bases between them. This CDR3 contains 13 residues. Germline assignment: CDR1 SGHAT and CDR2 FQNNGV. This CDR3 is CASSLQHNQPQHF. CDR3 nucleotide sequence: TGTGCCAGCAGCTTACAGCACAATCAGCCCCAGCATTTT.

Note on this clonotype: A much bigger clone sits one base away, suggesting this may be a read error. V is TRBV5-1 and J is TRBJ1-2; tentatively, D is TRBD1 (5 bases). The germline gives CDR1 SGHRS, CDR2 YFSETQ. This CDR3 is 13 amino acids long. DNA of the CDR3: TGCGCCGGCAGCTTGGACGGACAACTCGGCTACACCTTC. Its translation: CAGSLDGQLGYTF.

A word on this clonotype: A much bigger clone sits one base away, suggesting this may be a read error. The chain recombines TRBV29-1 with TRBJ1-2; a possible D gene is TRBD1 (5 bases). The V gene's germline CDR1 is SQVTM and CDR2 ANQGSEA. CDR3 length equals 15 residues. CDR3 bases: TGCAGCGTTGAGGTGGGAGCACAGGTAGCATATGGCCACACCTTC. This gives the protein CSVEVGAQVAYGHTF.

The J gene is TRBJ1-4, the V gene TRBV11-2; 7 positions match TRBD1. CDR1 is SGHAT, CDR2 FQNNGV, per germline. V gave up 2 bases and J gave up 6 bases; unmatched junction bases: 6. CDR3 length: 15 amino acids. The CDR3, as DNA: TGTGCCAGCAGCTTAAACATCGGGACAGATGAAAAACTGTTTTTT. Its protein is CASSLNIGTDEKLFF.

This clonotype was detected ten times or more. The chain has TRBV7-6 and TRBJ1-2; D gene uncertain. CDR3 length: 15 residues. V lost 0 bases and J lost 8, with 16 bases in between. CDR1 SGHVS and CDR2 FNYEAQ come from the germline V gene. The DNA of the CDR3 is TGTGCCAGCAGCTTAGCGCTGGAAGGGAAGTGGGGCTACACCTTC. It encodes CASSLALEGKWGYTF.

Concerning this clonotype itself: One end of the junction does not line up with germline, which may come from a read error. J is TRBJ2-2 and V is TRBV29-1; 8 bases are shared with TRBD1. The CDR3 is 14 amino acids. Germline V gene lookup returns CDR1 SQVTM and CDR2 ANQGSEA. CDR3 residues: CSVNRGANTGGLFF. In DNA, the CDR3 is TGCAGCGTTAACAGGGGGGCGAACACCGGGGGGCTGTTTTTT.

The chain uses TRBV15 and TRBJ2-5; weak D call: TRBD1 (6 bases). Germline V CDR1 and CDR2: LNHNV, YYDKDF (reference sequence). This CDR3 has 14 residues. Between the trimmed V and J ends, which lost 3 bases and 7 bases, there was a span of 15 bases. The CDR3 coding sequence is TGTGCCACCAGCAGTTCGACAGGTCTTGGGACCCAGTACTTC. This sequence encodes CATSSSTGLGTQYF.

The chain carries TRBV12-3 or TRBV12-4 and TRBJ1-5; D might be TRBD1 (5 bases). The CDR3 is 14 residues long. Deletions cut 5 bases from V and 9 bases from J, with 17 bases between. The CDR3 DNA reads TGTGCCAGCAGTGATCCCGGGACGTTAGGGCCCCAGCATTTT. Encoded protein: CASSDPGTLGPQHF.

In DNA form, the CDR3 reads TGTGCCAGCAGCCCCGGACAGGGGGCCTGGGGCTACACCTTC. Amino acids: CASSPGQGAWGYTF. The chain uses TRBV3-1 and TRBJ1-2, with 11 bases identical to TRBD1. Per the germline V gene, CDR1 is LGHDT and CDR2 is YNNKEL (reference sequence). J was trimmed by 8 bases and V by 4 bases; bases with no gene match: 6. The CDR3 length is 14 residues.

This clonotype was picked up a small number of times. The rearrangement joins TRBV12-3 or TRBV12-4 to TRBJ2-2; no clear D. Trimming took 5 bases from V and 1 from J, leaving 8 bases between them. This CDR3 is 14 amino acids long. The CDR3, as DNA: TGTGCCAGCAGTCCCACGTGGAACACCGGGGAGCTGTTTTTT. This translates into CASSPTWNTGELFF.

This clonotype was seen ten or more times. The chain uses TRBV7-8 and TRBJ1-6, with 8 bases that match TRBD1. V trimming: 5 bases; J trimming: 6 bases; junction bases outside the gene matches: 12. This CDR3 is 17 amino acids long. Germline CDR1 reads SGHVS; CDR2 reads FQNEAQ. The CDR3: CASSPIARDRGNSPLHF. CDR3 in DNA: TGTGCCAGCAGCCCGATTGCGCGTGACAGGGGTAATTCACCCCTCCACTTT.

Concerning this clonotype: Given the absence of the conserved phenylalanine or tryptophan at the CDR3 end, a read error is likely. The rearrangement links TRBV15 to TRBJ1-2, with 8 positions matching TRBD1. J lost 6 bases, V lost 5 bases, and 8 bases had no gene match. The germline V gene has CDR1 LNHNV and CDR2 YYDKDF (reference sequence). The CDR3 is 14 residues long. The CDR3 bases are TGTGCCACCAGCTTCGACAGGGGCGGGAATGGCTACACCCTC. This gives the protein CATSFDRGGNGYTL.

The CDR3 DNA sequence: TGTGGGGGTCACGGAGAAAACCCCTACGAGCAGTACTTC. It yields the protein CGGHGENPYEQYF. This chain connects TRBV10-3 to TRBJ2-7; no reliable D call. The germline gives CDR1 ENHRY, CDR2 SYGVKD. The CDR3 runs 13 residues.

This clonotype was detected ten times or more. The chain combines TRBV12-3 or TRBV12-4 with TRBJ1-5; D gene ambiguous. The germline V and J ends were trimmed by 3 bases and 5 bases, with 5 bases remaining between them. This CDR3 spans 12 amino acids. CDR3 DNA sequence: TGTGCCAGCAGTTTTTCGGATCAGCCCCAGCATTTT. This gives the protein CASSFSDQPQHF.